This T cell receptor (beta chain) stems from a study of tumor-infiltrating lymphocytes in primary liver carcinoma. Overall study context: Sequencing of the samples generated roughly 3.65 to 7.13 million productive TCRbeta reads, with similar yields across tissue types. General study results and limits: Against blood, tumors held a significantly higher top-250-clone fraction (p = 0.039). Among the pair types, tumor region pairs showed more overlap than tumor-adjacent and tumor-blood pairs.

Remarks on this clonotype: Its target is not known. A read error may explain this, as a much larger clone is one base away.

Trimming cost V 3 bases and J 3 bases, with 22 bases left between them. Germline loops: CDR1 MDHEN, CDR2 SYDVKM. The CDR3 covers 18 residues. Co-extraction of RNA and DNA was performed on about 19-33 mg of unsorted bulk tissue. No treatment had been given to the patients, who were chronically infected with HBV. From approximately 450 ng total RNA, TCR beta cDNA was generated with a primer in the constant region. Generation of the TCR beta libraries relied on three nested multiplex PCR rounds using slightly modified ARM-PCR. PCR rounds one and two used TRBV1-TRBV30 forward primers with a C-beta reverse primer for approximately 11 cycles each. TCRdb re-analysed the multiplex PCR reads in MiXCR, keeping a single row per CDR3 protein. The sample has about 190,000 distinct CDR3 sequences, 85% seen once.

Sequenced sample: tumor tissue from primary liver carcinoma. The rearrangement joins TRBV28 to TRBJ2-3, with D perhaps matching TRBD2 (6 bases). The source of this sequence is a man in his forties or fifties with primary liver carcinoma and hepatitis B virus infection. CDR3 sequence reads: CASSFLRASARHTDTQYF. The CDR3 DNA reads as TGTGCCAGCAGTTTCCTCCGCGCTAGCGCCCGACATACAGATACGCAGTATTTT. The whole variable domain, filled in from reference TRBV28 and TRBJ2-3, reads DVKVTQSSRYLVKRTGEKVFLECVQDMDHENMFWYRQDPGLGLRLIYFSYDVKMKEKGDIPEGYSVSREKKERFSLILESASTNQTSMYLCASSFLRASARHTDTQYFGPGTRLTVL.